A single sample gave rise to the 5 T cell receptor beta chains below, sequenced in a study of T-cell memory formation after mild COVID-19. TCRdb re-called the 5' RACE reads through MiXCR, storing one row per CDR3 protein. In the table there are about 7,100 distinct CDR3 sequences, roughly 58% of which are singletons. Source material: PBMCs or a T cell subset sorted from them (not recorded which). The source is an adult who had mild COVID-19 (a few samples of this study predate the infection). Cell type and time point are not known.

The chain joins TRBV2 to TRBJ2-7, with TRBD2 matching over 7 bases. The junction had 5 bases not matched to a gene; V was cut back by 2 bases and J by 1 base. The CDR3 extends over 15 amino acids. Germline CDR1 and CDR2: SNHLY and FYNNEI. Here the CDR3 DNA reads TGTGCCAGCAGTGAACTCCGGGACTATTCCTACGAGCAGTACGTC. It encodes CASSELRDYSYEQYV.

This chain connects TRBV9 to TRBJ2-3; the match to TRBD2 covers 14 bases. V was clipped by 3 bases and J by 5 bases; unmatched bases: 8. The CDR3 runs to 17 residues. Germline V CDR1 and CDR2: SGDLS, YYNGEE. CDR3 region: CASSEETSGGAVDTQYF. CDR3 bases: TGTGCCAGCAGCGAGGAGACTAGCGGGGGGGCAGTAGATACGCAGTATTTT.

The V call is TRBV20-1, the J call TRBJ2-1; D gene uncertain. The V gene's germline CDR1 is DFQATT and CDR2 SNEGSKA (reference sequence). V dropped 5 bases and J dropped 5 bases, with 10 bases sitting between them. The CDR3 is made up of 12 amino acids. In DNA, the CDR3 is TGCAGTGCTGGCGCCAGGCACAATGAGCAGTTCTTC. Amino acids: CSAGARHNEQFF.

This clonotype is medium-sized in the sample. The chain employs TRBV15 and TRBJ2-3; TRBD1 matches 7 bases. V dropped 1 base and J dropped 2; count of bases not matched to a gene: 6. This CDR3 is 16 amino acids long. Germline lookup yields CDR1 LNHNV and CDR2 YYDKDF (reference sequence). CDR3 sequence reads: CATSRGEDRTTDTQYF. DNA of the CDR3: TGTGCCACCAGCAGAGGCGAGGACAGGACCACAGATACGCAGTATTTT.

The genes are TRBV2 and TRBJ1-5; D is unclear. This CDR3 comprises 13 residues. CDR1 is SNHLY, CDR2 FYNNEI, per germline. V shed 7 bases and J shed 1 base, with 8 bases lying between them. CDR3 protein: CASMQESNQPQHF. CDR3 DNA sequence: TGTGCCAGCATGCAGGAGAGCAATCAGCCCCAGCATTTT.